The 14 T cell receptor beta chains in this list originate from one sample, sequenced in a study of T cells in Graves' hyperthyroidism and ophthalmopathy. Using RNA transcripts as the source, TCR beta CDR3 regions were amplified. A set of HTBI primers served as the primers for a first-round RT-PCR of the TCR CDR3. TCRdb reprocessed the multiplex PCR reads with MiXCR, giving one entry per CDR3 protein. The table lists around 600,000 distinct CDR3 sequences, over 12% of them singletons. Sample: blood. The receptor set was obtained from a woman aged 18-35 years with Graves' ophthalmopathy.

This clonotype occurred many times. The CDR3, as DNA: TGTGCCAGCAGCTGGAATTCTCGCTCACCCCTCCACTTT. Residues: CASSWNSRSPLHF. The chain carries TRBV11-2 and TRBJ1-6, with unresolved D. V was shortened by 4 bases and J by 10 bases, with 11 bases between the two germline ends. Germline V gene data show CDR1 as SGHAT and CDR2 as FQNNGV. The CDR3 runs to 13 residues.

This clonotype was observed at least ten times. The chain carries TRBV7-3 and TRBJ2-3; possibly TRBD2 for D (6 bases). V was pared by 2 bases and J by 6 bases, with 12 bases between. Germline assignment: CDR1 SGHTA and CDR2 FQGTGA. The length of the CDR3 is 14 residues. The CDR3 reads CASSLGGAGDTQYF. The CDR3 region has the DNA TGTGCCAGCAGCTTAGGTGGGGCGGGGGATACGCAGTATTTT.

This clonotype occurred a few times. A much larger clone differs from this one at a single base, so this may be a read error. V gene TRBV27 combines with J gene TRBJ2-5; D not resolved. V shed 3 bases and J shed 7 bases, with 6 bases lying between them. Germline V gives CDR1 MNHEY, CDR2 SMNVEV (reference sequence). This CDR3 has 11 residues. The CDR3 bases are TGTGCCAGCAGTTTTTCGGGGACCCAGTACTTC. Protein product: CASSFSGTQYF.

This clonotype was observed at least ten times. This chain joins TRBV30 and TRBJ1-2, with D unresolved. Germline CDR1 and CDR2: GTSNPN and SVGIG (reference sequence). The germline V and J ends were trimmed by 2 bases and 8 bases, with 12 bases remaining between them. This CDR3 comprises 12 residues. This CDR3 is CAWSLASWGYTF. The CDR3 coding sequence is TGTGCCTGGAGTCTAGCCAGTTGGGGCTACACCTTC.

At least ten counts were recorded for this clonotype. The chain carries TRBV5-5 and TRBJ1-2; D may be TRBD1 (6 bases). V was shortened by 3 bases and J by 6 bases, with 15 bases between the two germline ends. The CDR3 sequence is 14 residues long. CDR1 and CDR2 (germline): SGHKS, YYEKEE (reference sequence). Written as DNA, the CDR3 is TGTGCCAGCAGCTGGGGCTCGACAGGAAATGGCTACACCTTC. Translating it yields CASSWGSTGNGYTF.

This clonotype came up many times. The chain couples TRBV7-9 to TRBJ1-5; no definite D call. Between the trimmed V and J ends, which lost 1 base and 5 bases, there was a span of 18 bases. The germline V gene encodes CDR1 SEHNR and CDR2 FQNEAQ (reference sequence). This CDR3 spans 17 amino acids. This chain's CDR3 is CASSLGSGVGWHQPQHF. The DNA for the CDR3 is TGTGCCAGCAGCTTAGGAAGTGGGGTGGGATGGCATCAGCCCCAGCATTTT.

This clonotype has at least ten counts. The chain uses TRBV10-3 and TRBJ2-5; perhaps TRBD1 as D (6 bases). The V gene's germline CDR1 is ENHRY and CDR2 SYGVKD. CDR3 length equals 16 residues. Trimming took off 0 bases at V and 6 bases at J, with 17 bases between the two ends. The CDR3 region is CAISESGQGGRKTQYF. The CDR3 DNA reads as TGTGCCATCAGTGAGTCAGGTCAAGGGGGTAGGAAGACCCAGTACTTC.

A word on this clonotype: A much larger clone sits a single nucleotide away, making a read error possible. This chain links TRBV6-1 with TRBJ2-2; weak D call: TRBD2 (5 bases). Germline assignment: CDR1 MNHNS and CDR2 SASEGT. The CDR3 has 18 amino acids. CDR3 protein: CASSYSPPFFTNTGKLFF. DNA of the CDR3: TGTGCCAGCAGTTATAGTCCCCCATTTTTCACGAACACCGGGAAGCTGTTTTTT.

This clonotype was detected ten times or more. V is TRBV6-6 and J is TRBJ1-1; weak D call: TRBD1 (5 bases). This CDR3 spans 16 amino acids. The V gene's germline CDR1 is MNHNY and CDR2 SVGAGI (reference sequence). The V end was cut by 0 bases, the J end by 1 base, with 12 bases between. In nucleotides, the CDR3 is TGTGCCAGCAGTTACTCGGAAGGGGCCGGGAACACTGAAGCTTTCTTT. Translated: CASSYSEGAGNTEAFF.

Only one count was recorded for this clonotype. The rearrangement links TRBV20-1 to TRBJ2-7; 9 bases align to TRBD2. CDR1 and CDR2 from the germline V gene are DFQATT and SNEGSKA (reference sequence). V trimming: 3 bases; J trimming: 5 bases; junction bases outside the gene matches: 14. This CDR3 contains 16 residues. CDR3 residues: CSARAWGGRGRDEQYF. CDR3 sequence (DNA): TGCAGTGCTAGGGCGTGGGGGGGACGCGGGAGGGACGAGCAGTACTTC.

Ten or more counts support this clonotype. The V and J genes are TRBV11-2 and TRBJ2-7, with D perhaps matching TRBD2 (5 bases). Trimming shortened V by 1 base and J by 4 bases, and 11 bases separated the two germline ends. Germline CDR1 SGHAT, CDR2 FQNNGV. The CDR3 loop spans 14 amino acids. The CDR3 coding sequence is TGTGCCAGCAGCTTAGCGGCGGGTGGGTACGAGCAGTACTTC. The encoded protein is CASSLAAGGYEQYF.

This clonotype was recorded once. V gene TRBV28 combines with J gene TRBJ2-3; 10 positions match TRBD2. V lost 6 bases, J lost 4 bases, and 10 bases stayed unmatched. Germline-derived CDR1 and CDR2 are MDHEN and SYDVKM. This CDR3 spans 16 amino acids. The CDR3 loop reads CASSGNSGRAPDTQYF. The CDR3 DNA follows: TGTGCCAGCAGCGGTAACAGCGGGAGGGCCCCAGATACGCAGTATTTT. Full variable domain (outside the CDR3, taken from reference TRBV28 and TRBJ2-3): DVKVTQSSRYLVKRTGEKVFLECVQDMDHENMFWYRQDPGLGLRLIYFSYDVKMKEKGDIPEGYSVSREKKERFSLILESASTNQTSMYLCASSGNSGRAPDTQYFGPGTRLTVL.

This clonotype has just a few counts. The chain recombines TRBV10-3 with TRBJ1-1, with 8 nucleotides matching TRBD1. Per the germline V gene, CDR1 is ENHRY and CDR2 is SYGVKD. This CDR3 is built from 14 residues. J gave up 0 bases and V 5 bases, and 2 bases lay outside the gene matches. CDR3 residues: CAISPGQVNTEAFF. CDR3 nucleotides: TGTGCCATCAGTCCGGGACAGGTGAACACTGAAGCTTTCTTT.

Worth noting for this clonotype: A clone one base away is much larger, so this may be a read error. The chain recombines TRBV11-3 with TRBJ2-7; weak D call: TRBD2 (5 bases). Germline V CDR1 and CDR2: SGHNT, YENEEA. Trimming removed 0 bases from V and 6 bases from J, with 15 bases in between. CDR3 length: 15 amino acids. The CDR3 reads CASSLDPDPAGEQYF. The CDR3 DNA reads as TGTGCCAGCAGCTTAGATCCCGACCCGGCGGGCGAGCAGTACTTC.